These T cell receptor beta chains were read from a single sample in a study of cytomegalovirus exposure and HLA in healthy donors. Only in-frame clones appear in the TCRdb table, and some are missing; sequencing was by immunoSEQ multiplex PCR. The sample has 150,000 to 200,000 clones; 80% are singletons. The sample was PBMCs. The receptor source for this set is a man between 18 and 29 years old in good health and CMV-seropositive. Each CDR3 is given with its conserved first and last residue. The D gene is left open where the match is weak. Only some rows state a clone size, as once, few, many or a class for expanded clones.

>TRBJ2-1|few|-|TRBV10-2
TGCGCCAGCAGTGCTTATAATGAGCAGTTCTTC
CASSAYNEQFF
>TRBJ2-7|few|TRBD1|TRBV5-1
TGCGCCAGCAGCTTGGGCGGGACAGGGGGCTCCTACGAGCAGTACTTC
CASSLGGTGGSYEQYF
>TRBJ2-7|-|-|TRBV9
TGTGCCAGCAGCGTAGGATGGGGGGGCATCAACGAGCAGTACTTC
CASSVGWGGINEQYF
>TRBJ1-1|-|-|TRBV19
TGTGCCAGTAGTTACGGCCGGGGAGACACTGAAGCTTTCTTT
CASSYGRGDTEAFF
>TRBJ1-1|-|TRBD1|TRBV19
TGTGCCAGTAGTGAGGACAGGGCCGCTTTCTTT
CASSEDRAAFF
>TRBJ2-7|-|-|TRBV4-2
TGTGCCAGCAGCCAAGATAAGGGGCCCACCAACTACGAGCAGTACTTC
CASSQDKGPTNYEQYF
>TRBJ1-2|-|-|TRBV5-5
TGTGCCAGCAGCCGAGCGGGAACTAACTATGGCTACACCTTC
CASSRAGTNYGYTF
>TRBJ2-3|-|-|TRBV6-1
TGTGCCAGCAGTGAAGCGAGGGCCTCCACAGATACGCAGTATTTT
CASSEARASTDTQYF
>TRBJ1-4|-|TRBD1|TRBV30
TGTGCCTGGAGAAAGCAGGGGGATGCGGAAAAACTGTTTTTT
CAWRKQGDAEKLFF
>TRBJ2-7|-|-|TRBV7-9
TGTGCCAGCAGCTCGGGACTTTACGAGCAGTACTTC
CASSSGLYEQYF
>TRBJ1-2|-|-|TRBV6-1
TGTGCCAGCAGTGAAGCCAGGGAATATGGCTACACCTTC
CASSEAREYGYTF
>TRBJ1-2|-|-|TRBV28
TGTGCCAGCTCAACGACACCTTACTATGGCTACACCTTC
CASSTTPYYGYTF
>TRBJ2-1|-|-|TRBV5-1
TGCGCCAGCAGCGGGGATGCAGTCAGCGGTGAGCAGTTCTTC
CASSGDAVSGEQFF
>TRBJ1-3|-|TRBD1|TRBV6-5
TGTGCCAGCAGTTTCAGCAGGGGGTTGTCTGGAAACACCATATATTTT
CASSFSRGLSGNTIYF
>TRBJ1-4|-|-|TRBV29-1
TGCAGCGTCCAGACAGGACGGGATGAAAAACTGTTTTTT
CSVQTGRDEKLFF
>TRBJ2-3|-|-|TRBV19
TGTGCCAGTAGTATCTCAGATACGCAGTATTTT
CASSISDTQYF
>TRBJ2-1|-|-|TRBV7-9
TGTGCCAGCAACTCCCTACAGGCCATTTACAATGAGCAGTTCTTC
CASNSLQAIYNEQFF
>TRBJ2-7|once|-|TRBV7-6
TGTGCCAGCAGCCGAGGACAGCTAACTTACGAGCAGTACTTC
CASSRGQLTYEQYF
>TRBJ1-2|-|-|TRBV5-4
TGTGCCAGCAGCCACTGGACTGAGACCTATGGCTACACCTTC
CASSHWTETYGYTF
>TRBJ2-3|-|-|TRBV9
TGTGCCAGCAGCCCGGGCGGGTGGGACACAGATACGCAGTATTTT
CASSPGGWDTDTQYF
>TRBJ1-3|-|-|TRBV12-5
TGTGCTAGTGTTATCGGAGGGCTTGGAGGAAACACCATATATTTT
CASVIGGLGGNTIYF
>TRBJ2-1|once|-|TRBV4-1
TGCGCCAGCAGCCAAGATGACACTTGGAATGAGCAGTTCTTC
CASSQDDTWNEQFF
>TRBJ2-3|-|-|TRBV18
TGTGCCAGCTCACCGGCAGGTTCTCACACAGATACGCAGTATTTT
CASSPAGSHTDTQYF
>TRBJ2-4|few|-|TRBV28
TGTGCCAGCAGCCGAGGGGGTCTCAACATTCAGTACTTC
CASSRGGLNIQYF
>TRBJ2-6|-|TRBD1|TRBV19
TGTGCCAGTAGTATAGCCGGACAGGGGGCGTCAAGAGGGGCCAACGTCCTGACTTTC
CASSIAGQGASRGANVLTF
>TRBJ1-1|few|TRBD1|TRBV5-1
TGCGCCAGCAGCTTTTCAGGGGGCATGAACACTGAAGCTTTCTTT
CASSFSGGMNTEAFF
>TRBJ1-2|-|-|TRBV5-1
TGCGCCAGCAGCTTGGCCGACTTAGGCGGCTACACCTTC
CASSLADLGGYTF
>TRBJ2-3|few|-|TRBV4-1
TGCGCCAGCAGCACCCTAGGGGCAGATACGCAGTATTTT
CASSTLGADTQYF
>TRBJ1-5|-|-|TRBV21-1
TGTGCCAGCAGCACAGGGTTAAAAGATCGGGGCAATCAGCCCCAGCATTTT
CASSTGLKDRGNQPQHF
>TRBJ2-7|-|TRBD1|TRBV27
TGTGCCAGCAGTACCGGGACAGGAAGCCCCATTCCCTACGAGCAGTACTTC
CASSTGTGSPIPYEQYF
>TRBJ2-7|-|-|TRBV4-3
TGCGCCAGCAGCCAAGTGGCTAGCCGGACCGACCAGCAGTACTTC
CASSQVASRTDQQYF
>TRBJ1-3|-|-|TRBV30
TGTGCCTGGAGTGTACTTGGAAACACCATATATTTT
CAWSVLGNTIYF
>TRBJ2-3|-|-|TRBV30
TGTGCCTGGAGCTGGCGTAGCGGCACAGATACGCAGTATTTT
CAWSWRSGTDTQYF